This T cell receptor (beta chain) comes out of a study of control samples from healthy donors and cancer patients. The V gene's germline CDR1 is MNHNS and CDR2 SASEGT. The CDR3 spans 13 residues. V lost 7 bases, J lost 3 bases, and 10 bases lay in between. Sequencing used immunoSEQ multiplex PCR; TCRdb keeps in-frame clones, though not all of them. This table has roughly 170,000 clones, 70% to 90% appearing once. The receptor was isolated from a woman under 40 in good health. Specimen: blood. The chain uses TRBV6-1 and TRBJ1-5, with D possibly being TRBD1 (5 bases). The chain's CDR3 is CASTTDLNQPQHF. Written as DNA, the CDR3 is TGTGCCAGCACGACAGACCTCAATCAGCCCCAGCATTTT.